This is a list of T cell receptor beta chains from one sample in a study of cytomegalovirus exposure and HLA in healthy donors. TCRdb keeps only in-frame clones here, not all; method: immunoSEQ multiplex PCR. The sample lists 90,000 to 100,000 clones, roughly two thirds occurring once. The specimen was PBMCs. The receptors derive from a female donor in good health and CMV-seronegative. Each CDR3 is given with its conserved first and last residue.

j_call v_call cdr3_aa
TRBJ2-7 TRBV6-5 CASSGTGTGAYEQYF
TRBJ2-7 TRBV7-2 CASSLAGDQYF
TRBJ1-1 TRBV18 CASSPGGWNTEAFF
TRBJ1-6 TRBV2 CASRYTGSRLNSPLHF
TRBJ1-2 TRBV11-3 CASSLASGTGAGYTF
TRBJ2-5 TRBV9 CASSARLGGLETQYF
TRBJ2-1 TRBV30 CAWMRGSSYNEQFF
TRBJ1-1 TRBV6-5 CASSSLQGTFPEAFF
TRBJ2-3 TRBV6-4 CASSDGGATDTQYF
TRBJ2-1 TRBV28 CASSTGLAAGNEQFF
TRBJ1-2 TRBV14 CASSQQGLNGYTF
TRBJ2-5 TRBV4-1 CASSLRAGEVQETQYF
TRBJ1-4 TRBV9 CASSKGPATNEKLFF
TRBJ2-7 TRBV5-1 CASSLGGSPYEQYF